The clone carrying this T cell receptor (beta chain) was found a few times. What it binds is unknown. Healthy Caucasians made up all donors. cDNA molecules carried unique molecular identifiers, and template switching added a universal primer site. TCRdb passed the 5' RACE reads through MiXCR, listing each CDR3 protein once. This table holds nearly 900,000 distinct CDR3 sequences, approximately 13% found once. Germline V gene sequence: CDR1 SGHAT, CDR2 FQDESV (reference sequence). This CDR3 region has 15 residues. The V gene end was trimmed by 5 bases and the J gene end by 6 bases; junction bases not matched to a gene: 8. The sample belongs to a study of identical twins. Notes on the study in general: Models predicted less out-of-frame TCR alpha sharing in monozygotic twins than was found. Surplus twin overlap in beta out-of-frame sequences was less pronounced.

This sample was also put to use in a study of yellow fever vaccine responses in identical twins.

The source material was PBMCs. The TCR was taken from a woman between 18 and 29 years old in good health. The V and J genes are TRBV11-1 and TRBJ2-2; 8 bases map to TRBD2. CDR3 sequence: CASSESGSVAGELFF. CDR3 coding DNA: TGTGCCAGCAGCGAGAGCGGGAGTGTGGCCGGGGAGCTGTTTTTT.